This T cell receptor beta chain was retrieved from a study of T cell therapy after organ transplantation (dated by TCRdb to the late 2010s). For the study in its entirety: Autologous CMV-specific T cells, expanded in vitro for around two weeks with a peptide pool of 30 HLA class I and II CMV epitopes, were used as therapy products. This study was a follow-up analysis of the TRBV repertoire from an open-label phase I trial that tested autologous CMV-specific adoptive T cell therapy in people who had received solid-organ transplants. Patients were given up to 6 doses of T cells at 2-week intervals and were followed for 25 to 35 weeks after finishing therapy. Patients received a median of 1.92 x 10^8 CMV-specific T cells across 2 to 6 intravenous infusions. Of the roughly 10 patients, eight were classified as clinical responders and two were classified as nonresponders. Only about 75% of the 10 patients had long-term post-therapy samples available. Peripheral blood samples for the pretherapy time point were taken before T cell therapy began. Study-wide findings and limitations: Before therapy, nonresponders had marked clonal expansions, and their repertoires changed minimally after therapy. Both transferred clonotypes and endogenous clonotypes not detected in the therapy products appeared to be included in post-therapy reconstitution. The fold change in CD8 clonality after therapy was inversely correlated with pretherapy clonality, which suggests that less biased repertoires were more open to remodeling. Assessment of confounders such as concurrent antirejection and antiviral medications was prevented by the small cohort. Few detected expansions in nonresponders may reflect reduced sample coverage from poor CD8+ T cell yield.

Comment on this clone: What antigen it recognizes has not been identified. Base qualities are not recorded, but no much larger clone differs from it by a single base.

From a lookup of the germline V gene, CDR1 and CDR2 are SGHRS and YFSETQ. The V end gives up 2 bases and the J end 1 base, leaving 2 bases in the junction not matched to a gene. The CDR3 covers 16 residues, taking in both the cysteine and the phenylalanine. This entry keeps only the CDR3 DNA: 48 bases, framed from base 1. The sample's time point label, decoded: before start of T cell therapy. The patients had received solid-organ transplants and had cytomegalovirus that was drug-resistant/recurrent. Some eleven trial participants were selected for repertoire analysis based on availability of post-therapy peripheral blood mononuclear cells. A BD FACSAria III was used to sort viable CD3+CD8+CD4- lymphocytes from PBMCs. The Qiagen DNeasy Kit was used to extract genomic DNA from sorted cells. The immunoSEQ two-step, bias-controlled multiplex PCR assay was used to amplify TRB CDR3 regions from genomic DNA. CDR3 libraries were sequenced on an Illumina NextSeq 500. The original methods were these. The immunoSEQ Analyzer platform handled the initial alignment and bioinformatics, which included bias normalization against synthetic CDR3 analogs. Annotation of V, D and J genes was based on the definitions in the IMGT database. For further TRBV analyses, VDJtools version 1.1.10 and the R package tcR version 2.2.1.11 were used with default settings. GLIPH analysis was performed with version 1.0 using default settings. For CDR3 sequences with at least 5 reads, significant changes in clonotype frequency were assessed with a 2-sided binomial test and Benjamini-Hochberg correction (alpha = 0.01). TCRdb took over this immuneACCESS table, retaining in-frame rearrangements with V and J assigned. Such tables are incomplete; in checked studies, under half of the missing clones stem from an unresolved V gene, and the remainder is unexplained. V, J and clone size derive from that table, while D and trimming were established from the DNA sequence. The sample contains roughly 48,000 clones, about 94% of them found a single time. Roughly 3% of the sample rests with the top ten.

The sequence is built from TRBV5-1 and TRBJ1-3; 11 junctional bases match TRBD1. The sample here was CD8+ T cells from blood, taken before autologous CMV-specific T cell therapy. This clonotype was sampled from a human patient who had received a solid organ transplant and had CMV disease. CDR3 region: CASSFGQGASGNTIYF. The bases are TGCGCCAGCAGCTTTGGACAGGGGGCTTCTGGAAACACCATATATTTT.